The present entry profiles one T cell receptor (beta chain) with its context. This could be a read error, since a much larger clone is one nucleotide away. This sample was taken from a study of T cells in Graves' hyperthyroidism and ophthalmopathy. Germline V CDR1 and CDR2: SNHLY, FYNNEI. The trim removed 2 bases at V and 2 bases at J, leaving 5 bases unmatched. This CDR3 region has 15 residues. Subjects aged 18 to 65 presented with newly diagnosed hyperthyroidism of less than 2 months' duration. Together with thyroid ultrasound, orbital computed tomography, serum thyroxine and TRAb, clinical symptoms were used for diagnoses. Researchers amplified the TCR beta CDR3 regions from RNA transcripts. With the HTBI primer set, the TCR CDR3 went through a first round of RT-PCR. TCRdb reanalysed the multiplex PCR reads using MiXCR and keeps one entry per CDR3 protein. The profile shows around 620,000 distinct CDR3 sequences, 16% of them singletons.

The sample taken for sequencing was blood. The sequence derives from a woman aged 25-40 years with Graves' hyperthyroidism. The chain links TRBV2 to TRBJ2-7, with 8 bases aligning to TRBD1. CDR3 sequence reads: CASSEIDRGPYEQYF. The DNA for the CDR3 is TGTGCCAGCAGTGAAATCGACAGGGGTCCCTACGAGCAGTACTTC.